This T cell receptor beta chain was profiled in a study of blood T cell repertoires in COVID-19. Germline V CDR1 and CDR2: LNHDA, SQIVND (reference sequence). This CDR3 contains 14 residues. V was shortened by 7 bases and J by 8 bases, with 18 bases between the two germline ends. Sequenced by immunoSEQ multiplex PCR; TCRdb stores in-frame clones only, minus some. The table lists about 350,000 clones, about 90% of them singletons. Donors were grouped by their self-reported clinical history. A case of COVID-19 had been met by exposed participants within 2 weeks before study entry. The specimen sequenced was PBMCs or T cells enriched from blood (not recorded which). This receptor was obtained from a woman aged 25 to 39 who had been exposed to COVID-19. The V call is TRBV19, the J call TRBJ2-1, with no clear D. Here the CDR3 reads CASTPQAIWDEQFF. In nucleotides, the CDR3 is TGTGCCAGTACCCCGCAGGCCATTTGGGATGAGCAGTTCTTC.